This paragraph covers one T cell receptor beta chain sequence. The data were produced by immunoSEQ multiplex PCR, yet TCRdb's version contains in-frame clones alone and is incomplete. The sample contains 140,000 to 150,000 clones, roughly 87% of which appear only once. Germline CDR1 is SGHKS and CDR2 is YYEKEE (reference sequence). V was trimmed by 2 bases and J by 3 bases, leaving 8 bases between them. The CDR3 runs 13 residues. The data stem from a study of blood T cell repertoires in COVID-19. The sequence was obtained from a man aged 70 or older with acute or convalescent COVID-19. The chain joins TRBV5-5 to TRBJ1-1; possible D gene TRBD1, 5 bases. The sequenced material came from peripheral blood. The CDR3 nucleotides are TGTGCCAGCAGCTTCCAGGGCCACACTGAAGCTTTCTTT. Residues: CASSFQGHTEAFF.